This T cell receptor (beta chain) emerged from a study of CD8+ T cells in alopecia areata. Study context: Treatment comprised oral tofacitinib, 5 to 10 mg twice daily, in treated patients.

V trimming: 7 bases; J trimming: 2 bases; junction bases outside the gene matches: 9. The CDR3 extends over 15 amino acids. Germline values: CDR1 SGDLS, CDR2 YYNGEE. Extracted RNA was reverse transcribed into cDNA, the sequencing template. Clones were sequenced by immunoSEQ multiplex PCR, and TCRdb holds only the in-frame ones, with some missing. The data contain tens of thousands of clones, approximately 61% of them singletons. This clonotype originated in a human donor with alopecia areata. The rearrangement links TRBV9 to TRBJ2-7, with 10 bases aligning to TRBD1. The sequences come from CD8+ T cells sorted from blood, collected at week 0. CDR3 bases: TGTGCCAGCCTACACCGGACAGGGGGACCCTACGAGCAGTACTTC. Translating gives CASLHRTGGPYEQYF.